The 18 T cell receptor beta chains listed next were all sequenced from one sample in a study of chemoradiotherapy in HPV16-positive cancers. Method: immunoSEQ multiplex PCR; TCRdb's copy keeps in-frame clones and lacks some. The sample shows about 39,000 clones, more than 75% of them seen only once. The specimen comprised blood, sampled from a patient who underwent chemoradiotherapy. The receptors were sampled from a human donor with HPV-associated anogenital cancer.

In this sample, this clone turned up once. This chain joins TRBV4-3 and TRBJ2-1; 9 bases are a match to TRBD1. The junction had 6 bases not matched to a gene; V was cut back by 3 bases and J by 3 bases. CDR3 length: 16 amino acids. CDR1 and CDR2 from the germline V gene are LGHNA and YSLEER. This CDR3 is CASSQSRDRDYNEQFF. The CDR3, as DNA: TGCGCCAGCAGCCAGAGCCGGGACAGGGACTACAATGAGCAGTTCTTC.

J is TRBJ1-6 and V is TRBV30; tentatively, D is TRBD1 (5 bases). Germline-derived CDR1 and CDR2 are GTSNPN and SVGIG (reference sequence). The V and J ends lost 2 bases and 6 bases respectively, with 14 bases between them. The length of the CDR3 is 15 residues. The DNA of the CDR3 is TGTGCCTGGAGTTTCCCAGGGATGACTAATTCACCCCTCCACTTT. It yields the protein CAWSFPGMTNSPLHF.

As for this clone: At one boundary the junction diverges from the germline segment, which might be a read error. This chain links TRBV13 with TRBJ2-1; D is possibly TRBD1 or TRBD2 (5 bases each). Germline CDR1 is PRHDT and CDR2 is FYEKMQ (reference sequence). This CDR3 contains 13 residues. The CDR3 region has the DNA TGTGCCAGCAGCTTAGCCCGGGGCGGAGTGGCAATCTTC. Its translation: CASSLARGGVAIF.

This chain uses TRBV5-1 with TRBJ1-1, with 10 bases fitting TRBD1. Germline lookup yields CDR1 SGHRS and CDR2 YFSETQ. This CDR3 has 15 residues. Germline trimming cut 2 bases from V and 5 bases from J; bases unmatched to any gene: 6. The CDR3 DNA is TGCGCCAGCAGCTTCGACAGGGGGCTCGGTACTGAAGCTTTCTTT. As protein: CASSFDRGLGTEAFF.

The gene calls are TRBV6-5 and TRBJ1-1; D is possibly TRBD1 (6 bases). This CDR3 comprises 14 residues. Looked up from germline, CDR1 is MNHEY and CDR2 is SVGAGI. V dropped 10 bases and J dropped 4 bases, with 19 bases sitting between them. The CDR3 region is CAIRRLARGTEAFF. DNA for the CDR3: TGTGCCATCAGAAGACTGGCCAGGGGCACTGAAGCTTTCTTT.

The V and J genes are TRBV10-2 and TRBJ2-7; 9 nucleotides agree with TRBD1. V lost 5 bases and J lost 4; bases outside the gene matches: 6. CDR3 length: 14 residues. The germline gives CDR1 WSHSY, CDR2 SAAADI. CDR3 bases: TGCGCCAGCAGTACCGGGACAGGGCCTTACGAGCAGTACTTC. Protein sequence: CASSTGTGPYEQYF.

This clone was observed a handful of times. This chain joins TRBV18 and TRBJ1-2; perhaps TRBD1 as D (5 bases). The germline V gene encodes CDR1 KGHSH and CDR2 LQKENI. The CDR3 length is 14 residues. Between the trimmed V and J ends, which lost 2 bases and 5 bases, there was a span of 12 bases. This CDR3 is CASSPFDRDYGYTF. The DNA of the CDR3 is TGTGCCAGCTCACCATTCGACAGAGATTATGGCTACACCTTC.

The V and J genes are TRBV7-9 and TRBJ2-1; no reliable D call. V gave up 1 base and J gave up 5 bases, with 3 bases separating them. This CDR3 has 12 residues. CDR1 and CDR2 from the germline V gene are SEHNR and FQNEAQ (reference sequence). The CDR3 reads CASSLVNNEQFF. CDR3 bases: TGTGCCAGCAGCTTAGTGAACAATGAGCAGTTCTTC.

For this clone: The germline gene is not matched at one end of the junction; a read error may be the cause. J is TRBJ2-3 and V is TRBV18; TRBD1 is a possible D gene (6 bases). The CDR3 runs to 12 residues. The germline gives CDR1 KGHSH, CDR2 LQKENI. In DNA, the CDR3 is TGTGCCAGCTCTACTGGGGGCCGGGGAGTGAATTTT. Translated: CASSTGGRGVNF.

This clone was recorded only once. V usage is TRBV11-1 and J usage is TRBJ2-7, with D unclear. CDR1 is SGHAT and CDR2 is FQDESV in the germline V gene (reference sequence). The CDR3 is made up of 12 amino acids. The V end was cut by 2 bases, the J end by 5 bases, with 7 bases between. The CDR3 sequence: CASSLLSHEQYF. DNA for the CDR3: TGTGCCAGCAGCTTATTAAGCCACGAGCAGTACTTC.

The chain carries TRBV5-1 and TRBJ2-3; no definite D call. The CDR3 extends over 14 amino acids. Germline V gene data show CDR1 as SGHRS and CDR2 as YFSETQ. Trimming stripped 1 base from V and 3 bases from J, with 9 bases between. CDR3 nucleotide sequence: TGCGCCAGCAGCTTGCTACAATTTACAGATACGCAGTATTTT. This encodes CASSLLQFTDTQYF.

The V gene is TRBV19, the J gene TRBJ1-1; D gene ambiguous. V gave up 4 bases and J gave up 1 base, with 13 bases separating them. In germline, CDR1 is LNHDA, CDR2 SQIVND (reference sequence). The CDR3 is made up of 15 amino acids. The CDR3 region has the DNA TGTGCCAGTAGTAGCTTCTCCACAGCGAACACTGAAGCTTTCTTT. Protein: CASSSFSTANTEAFF. Combining the CDR3 with reference TRBV19 and TRBJ1-1 gives the whole variable domain DGGITQSPKYLFRKEGQNVTLSCEQNLNHDAMYWYRQDPGQGLRLIYYSQIVNDFQKGDIAEGYSVSREKKESFPLTVTSAQKNPTAFYLCASSSFSTANTEAFFGQGTRLTVV.

CDR3 coding DNA: TGTGCCAGTAGCAGAAAATGGCGGGCTTCGAACACTGAAGCTTTCTTT. The encoded protein is CASSRKWRASNTEAFF. The chain uses TRBV19 and TRBJ1-1; D remains ambiguous. The CDR3 has 16 amino acids. CDR1 and CDR2 from the germline V gene are LNHDA and SQIVND (reference sequence). The ends were cut back, 6 bases at V and 1 base at J, with 18 bases in the middle.

J is TRBJ2-2 and V is TRBV9, with 10 bases identical to TRBD2. The length of the CDR3 is 16 residues. The V gene's germline CDR1 is SGDLS and CDR2 YYNGEE. V was clipped by 4 bases and J by 6 bases; unmatched bases: 9. The DNA for the CDR3 is TGTGCCAGCAGCACTCGTAGCGGGGGGAGTTCCGGGGAGCTGTTTTTT. Amino acid sequence: CASSTRSGGSSGELFF.

This clone appeared a few times. The chain joins TRBV7-3 to TRBJ1-1; D remains ambiguous. Trimming cost V 5 bases and J 2 bases, with 12 bases left between them. Germline lookup yields CDR1 SGHTA and CDR2 FQGTGA. This CDR3 is 14 amino acids long. For the CDR3, the DNA is TGTGCCAGCAGCCCCTCGGGTGTCAACACTGAAGCTTTCTTT. Its translation: CASSPSGVNTEAFF.

The chain employs TRBV5-1 and TRBJ2-1, with 12 bases identical to TRBD2. This CDR3 is built from 16 residues. Germline trimming cut 0 bases from V and 8 bases from J; bases unmatched to any gene: 6. CDR1 is SGHRS and CDR2 is YFSETQ in the germline V gene. The chain's CDR3 is CASSLERTSGVDEQFF. CDR3 DNA sequence: TGCGCCAGCAGCTTGGAACGGACTAGCGGGGTCGATGAGCAGTTCTTC.

In nucleotides, the CDR3 is TGTGCCAGAAGCTTGGAAGGACAGGGAGGTTGGAACGAGCAGTACTTC. Translation: CARSLEGQGGWNEQYF. This rearrangement joins TRBV5-3 to TRBJ2-7; the match to TRBD1 covers 8 bases. TRBV5-3 is given ORF status, its function remaining uncertain. Trimming cost V 0 bases and J 5 bases; bases outside gene matches: 10. This CDR3 region has 16 residues.

The chain recombines TRBV9 with TRBJ2-7, with 10 bases fitting TRBD1. The CDR3 has 15 residues. V was pared by 4 bases and J by 6 bases, with 10 bases of the junction left unmatched. The germline CDR1 and CDR2 sequences are SGDLS and YYNGEE. DNA for the CDR3: TGTGCCAGCAGCCGTCCCGGGACAGGGGTAGGCGAGCAGTACTTC. Its translation is CASSRPGTGVGEQYF.